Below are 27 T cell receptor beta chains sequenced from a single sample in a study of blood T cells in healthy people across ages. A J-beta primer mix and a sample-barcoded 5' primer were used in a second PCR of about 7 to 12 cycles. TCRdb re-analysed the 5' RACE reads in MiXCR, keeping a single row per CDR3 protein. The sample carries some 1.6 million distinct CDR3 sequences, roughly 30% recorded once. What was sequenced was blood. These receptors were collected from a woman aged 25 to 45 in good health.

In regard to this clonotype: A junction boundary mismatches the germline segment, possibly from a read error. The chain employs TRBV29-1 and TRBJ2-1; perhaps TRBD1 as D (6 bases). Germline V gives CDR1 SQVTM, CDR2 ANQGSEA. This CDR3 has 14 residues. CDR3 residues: CSVTRTATYNEQSF. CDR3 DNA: TGCAGCGTTACCCGGACAGCGACCTACAATGAGCAGTCCTTC.

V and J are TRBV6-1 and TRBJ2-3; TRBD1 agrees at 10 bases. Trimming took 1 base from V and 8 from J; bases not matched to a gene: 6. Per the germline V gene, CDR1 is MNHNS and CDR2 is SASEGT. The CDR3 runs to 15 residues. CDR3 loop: CASSEGTGGLGTQYF. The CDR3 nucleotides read TGTGCCAGCAGTGAAGGGACAGGGGGATTGGGTACGCAGTATTTT.

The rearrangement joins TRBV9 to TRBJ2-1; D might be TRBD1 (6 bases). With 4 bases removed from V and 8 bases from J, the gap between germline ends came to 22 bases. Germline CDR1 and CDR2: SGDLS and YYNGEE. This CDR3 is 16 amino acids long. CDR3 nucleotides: TGTGCCAGCAGCCTAATAGGAGGAACAGGGCGAGATGAGCAGTTCTTC. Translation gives CASSLIGGTGRDEQFF.

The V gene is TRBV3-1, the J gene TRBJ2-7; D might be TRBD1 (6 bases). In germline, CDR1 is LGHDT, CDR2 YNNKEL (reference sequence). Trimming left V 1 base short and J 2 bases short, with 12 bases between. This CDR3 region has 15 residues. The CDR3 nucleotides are TGTGCCAGCAGCCAAGCTTCCCAGGGGACCTACGAGCAGTACTTC. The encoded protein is CASSQASQGTYEQYF.

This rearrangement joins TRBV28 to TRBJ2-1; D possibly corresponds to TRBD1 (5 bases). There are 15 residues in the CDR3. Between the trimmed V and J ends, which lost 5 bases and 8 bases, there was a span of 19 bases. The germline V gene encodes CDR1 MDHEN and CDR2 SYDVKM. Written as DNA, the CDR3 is TGTGCCAGCAGTCTATCCCAGGGCACGAAACATGAGCAGTTCTTC. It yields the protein CASSLSQGTKHEQFF. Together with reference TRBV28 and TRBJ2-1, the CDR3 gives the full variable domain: DVKVTQSSRYLVKRTGEKVFLECVQDMDHENMFWYRQDPGLGLRLIYFSYDVKMKEKGDIPEGYSVSREKKERFSLILESASTNQTSMYLCASSLSQGTKHEQFFGPGTRLTVL.

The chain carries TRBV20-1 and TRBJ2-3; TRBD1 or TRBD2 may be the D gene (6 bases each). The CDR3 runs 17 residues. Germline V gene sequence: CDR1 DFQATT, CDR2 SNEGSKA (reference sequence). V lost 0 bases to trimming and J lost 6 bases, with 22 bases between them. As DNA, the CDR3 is TGCAGTGCTAGAGATATAGGGGGAGGCACCTTGGGGGATACGCAGTATTTT. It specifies CSARDIGGGTLGDTQYF.

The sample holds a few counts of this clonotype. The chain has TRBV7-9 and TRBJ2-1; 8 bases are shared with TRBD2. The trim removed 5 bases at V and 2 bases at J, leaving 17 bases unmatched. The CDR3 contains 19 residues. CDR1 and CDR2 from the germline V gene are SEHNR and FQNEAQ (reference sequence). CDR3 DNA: TGTGCCAGCAGCCATTCAGGACTAGCCGGTTCCCATCCCTACAATGAGCAGTTCTTC. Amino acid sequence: CASSHSGLAGSHPYNEQFF.

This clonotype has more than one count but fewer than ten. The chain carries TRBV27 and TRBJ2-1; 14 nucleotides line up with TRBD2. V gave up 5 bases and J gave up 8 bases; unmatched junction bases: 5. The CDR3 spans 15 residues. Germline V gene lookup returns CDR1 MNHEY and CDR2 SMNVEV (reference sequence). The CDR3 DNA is TGTGCCAGCAGTCCCGGGACTAGCGGGAGAGATGAGCAGTTCTTC. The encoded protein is CASSPGTSGRDEQFF.

Here the CDR3 DNA reads TGTGCCAGCAGCAAATGGCCGTTGGAGGGCAATCAGCCCCAGCATTTT. It yields the protein CASSKWPLEGNQPQHF. The V and J genes are TRBV21-1 and TRBJ1-5. TRBV21-1 is a known pseudogene. This CDR3 contains 16 residues.

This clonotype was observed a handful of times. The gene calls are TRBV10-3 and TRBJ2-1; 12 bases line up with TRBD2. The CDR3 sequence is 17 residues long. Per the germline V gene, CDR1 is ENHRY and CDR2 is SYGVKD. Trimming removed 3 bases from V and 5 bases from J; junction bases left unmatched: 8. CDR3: CAISDRTSGALDNEQFF. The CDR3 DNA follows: TGTGCCATCAGTGACCGGACTAGCGGGGCTCTCGACAATGAGCAGTTCTTC.

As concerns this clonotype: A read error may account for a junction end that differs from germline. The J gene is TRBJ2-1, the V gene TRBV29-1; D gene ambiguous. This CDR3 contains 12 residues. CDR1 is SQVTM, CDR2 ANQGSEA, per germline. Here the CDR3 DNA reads TGCGGCGTTGAGGCTAGTTACAATGAGCAGTTCTTC. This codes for CGVEASYNEQFF.

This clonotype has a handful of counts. The CDR3 DNA is TGCAGTGCGAGAACCGGGACAGGGAACATTCAGTACTTC. Residues: CSARTGTGNIQYF. The genes are TRBV20-1 and TRBJ2-4; TRBD1 agrees at 9 bases. The CDR3 spans 13 residues. The V and J ends lost 6 bases and 7 bases, in that order; junction bases with no gene match: 7. CDR1 and CDR2 (germline): DFQATT, SNEGSKA (reference sequence).

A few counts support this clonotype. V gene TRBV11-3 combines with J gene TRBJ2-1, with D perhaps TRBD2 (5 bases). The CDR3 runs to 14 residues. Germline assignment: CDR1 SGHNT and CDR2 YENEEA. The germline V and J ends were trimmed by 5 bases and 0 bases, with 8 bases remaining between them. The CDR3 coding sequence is TGTGCCAGCAGCGGGAGTAGCTCCTACAATGAGCAGTTCTTC. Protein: CASSGSSSYNEQFF.

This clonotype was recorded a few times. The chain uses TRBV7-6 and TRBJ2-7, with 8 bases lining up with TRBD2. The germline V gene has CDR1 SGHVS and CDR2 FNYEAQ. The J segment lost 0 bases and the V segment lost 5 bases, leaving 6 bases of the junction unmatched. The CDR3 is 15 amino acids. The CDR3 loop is CASSTRGGSSYEQYF. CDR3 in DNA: TGTGCCAGCAGCACCCGGGGGGGGAGCTCCTACGAGCAGTACTTC.

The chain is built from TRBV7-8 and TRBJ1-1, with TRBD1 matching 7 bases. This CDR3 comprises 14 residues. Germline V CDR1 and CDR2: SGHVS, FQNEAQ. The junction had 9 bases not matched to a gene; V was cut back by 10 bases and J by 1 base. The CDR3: CANKTGTANTEAFF. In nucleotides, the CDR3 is TGTGCCAACAAAACCGGGACAGCGAACACTGAAGCTTTCTTT.

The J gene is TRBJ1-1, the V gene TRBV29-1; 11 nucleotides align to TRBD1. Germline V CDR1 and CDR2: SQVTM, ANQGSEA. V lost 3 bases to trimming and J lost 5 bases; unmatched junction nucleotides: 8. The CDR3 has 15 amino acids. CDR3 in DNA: TGCAGCGTTGACGCCGAGGACAGGGGGCAGACTGAAGCTTTCTTT. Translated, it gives CSVDAEDRGQTEAFF.

The CDR3 DNA follows: TGTGCCAGCAGTTTAGGCCTAGCGGGGGAAGCCAAAAACATTCAGTACTTC. It translates to CASSLGLAGEAKNIQYF. J is TRBJ2-4 and V is TRBV28; TRBD2 matches 10 bases. This CDR3 comprises 17 residues. V was pared by 2 bases and J by 0 bases, with 4 bases of the junction left unmatched. Germline V gene sequence: CDR1 MDHEN, CDR2 SYDVKM.

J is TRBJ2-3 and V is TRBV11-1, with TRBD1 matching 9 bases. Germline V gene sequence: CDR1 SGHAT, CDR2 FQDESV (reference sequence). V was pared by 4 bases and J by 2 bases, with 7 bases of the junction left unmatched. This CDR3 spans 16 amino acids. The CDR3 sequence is CASSSQGARTTDTQYF. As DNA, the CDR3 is TGTGCCAGCAGCTCACAGGGGGCGAGAACCACAGATACGCAGTATTTT.

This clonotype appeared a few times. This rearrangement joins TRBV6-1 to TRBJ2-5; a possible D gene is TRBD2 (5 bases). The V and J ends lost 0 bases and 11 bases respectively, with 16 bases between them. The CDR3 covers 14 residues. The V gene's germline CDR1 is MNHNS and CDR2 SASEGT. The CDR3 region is CASSEAPGTAQQYF. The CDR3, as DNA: TGTGCCAGCAGTGAAGCTCCGGGAACGGCTCAGCAGTACTTC.

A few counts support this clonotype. The CDR3 loop reads CASSQDGGPTDTQYF. CDR3 coding DNA: TGTGCCAGCAGCCAAGACGGGGGGCCCACAGATACGCAGTATTTT. This chain uses TRBV3-1 with TRBJ2-3; D may be TRBD2 (7 bases). From germline, CDR1 is LGHDT and CDR2 YNNKEL (reference sequence). The CDR3 sequence is 15 residues long. V lost 0 bases and J 2 bases, leaving 9 bases between the germline ends.

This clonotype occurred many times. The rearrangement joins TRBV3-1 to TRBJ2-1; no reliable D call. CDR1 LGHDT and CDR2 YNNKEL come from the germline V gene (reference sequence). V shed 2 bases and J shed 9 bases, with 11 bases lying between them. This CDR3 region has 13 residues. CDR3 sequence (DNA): TGTGCCAGCAGCCAAAACCCCGATGGTGAGCAGTTCTTC. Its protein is CASSQNPDGEQFF.

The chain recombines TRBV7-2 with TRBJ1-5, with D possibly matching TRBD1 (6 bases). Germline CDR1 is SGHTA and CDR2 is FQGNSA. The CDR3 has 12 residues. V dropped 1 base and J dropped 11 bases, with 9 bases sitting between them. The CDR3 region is CASSLVTGSQHF. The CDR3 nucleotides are TGTGCCAGCAGCTTAGTAACAGGGTCCCAGCATTTT.

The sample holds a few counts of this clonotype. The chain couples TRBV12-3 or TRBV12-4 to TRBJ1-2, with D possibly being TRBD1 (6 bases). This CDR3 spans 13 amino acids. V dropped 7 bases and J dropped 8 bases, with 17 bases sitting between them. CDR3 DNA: TGTGCCAGCACTCTAAACCACAGGGACGGCTACACCTTC. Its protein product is CASTLNHRDGYTF.

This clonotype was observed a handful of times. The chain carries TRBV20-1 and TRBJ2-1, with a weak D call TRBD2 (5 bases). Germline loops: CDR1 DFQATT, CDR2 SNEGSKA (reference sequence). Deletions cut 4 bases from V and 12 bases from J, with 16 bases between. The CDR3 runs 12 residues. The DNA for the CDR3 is TGCAGTGCTACCCGCTCGTCGGAGGTGCAGTTCTTC. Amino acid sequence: CSATRSSEVQFF.

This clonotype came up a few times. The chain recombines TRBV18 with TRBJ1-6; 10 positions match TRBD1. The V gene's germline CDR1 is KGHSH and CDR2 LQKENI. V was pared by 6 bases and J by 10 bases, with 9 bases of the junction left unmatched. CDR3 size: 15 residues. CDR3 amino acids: CASSRGTGEHSPLHF. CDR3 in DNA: TGTGCCAGCTCCCGAGGGACAGGGGAACACTCACCCCTCCACTTT.

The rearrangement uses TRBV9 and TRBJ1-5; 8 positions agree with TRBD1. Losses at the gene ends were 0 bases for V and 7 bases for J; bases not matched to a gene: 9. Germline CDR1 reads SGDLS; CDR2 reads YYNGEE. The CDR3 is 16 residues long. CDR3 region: CASSVDPTGAGQPQHF. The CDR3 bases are TGTGCCAGCAGCGTAGACCCGACAGGGGCTGGGCAGCCCCAGCATTTT.

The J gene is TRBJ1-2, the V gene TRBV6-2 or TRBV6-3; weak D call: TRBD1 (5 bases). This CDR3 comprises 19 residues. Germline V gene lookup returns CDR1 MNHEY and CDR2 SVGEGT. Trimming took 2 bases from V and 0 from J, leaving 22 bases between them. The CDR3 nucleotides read TGTGCCAGCAGTTACCTACAGGAGTGGATAGAGTTCCCTAACTATGGCTACACCTTC. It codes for CASSYLQEWIEFPNYGYTF.